What follows are 21 T cell receptor beta chains derived from one specimen sequenced in a study of response to subunit inactivated influenza vaccine. TCRdb processed the RT-PCR reads anew with MiXCR; each CDR3 protein has one entry. This sample yields 550,000 to 600,000 distinct CDR3 sequences, of which about 12% are seen a single time; roughly 10% belongs to the top ten. Specimen: PBMCs from blood, collected on the day of vaccination. The receptors come from a man aged 45-60 years who received an inactivated influenza vaccine.

This clonotype was found a few times. The chain employs TRBV29-1 and TRBJ2-2; D not certain. V was trimmed by 4 bases and J by 4 bases, leaving 16 bases between them. The CDR3 runs to 15 residues. The V gene's germline CDR1 is SQVTM and CDR2 ANQGSEA. The CDR3: CSVVLAGIGTGELFF. In nucleotides, the CDR3 is TGCAGCGTTGTTTTGGCAGGCATTGGCACCGGGGAGCTGTTTTTT.

In this sample, this clonotype turned up a few times. The chain links TRBV19 to TRBJ2-7; D remains ambiguous. V was shortened by 4 bases and J by 2 bases, with 12 bases between the two germline ends. The CDR3 has 14 residues. The germline V gene encodes CDR1 LNHDA and CDR2 SQIVND (reference sequence). CDR3 in DNA: TGTGCCAGTAGTACGGACGGATTTCCCTACGAGCAGTACTTC. The encoded protein is CASSTDGFPYEQYF.

V usage is TRBV20-1 and J usage is TRBJ2-3, with 7 nucleotides matching TRBD2. Germline V gene lookup returns CDR1 DFQATT and CDR2 SNEGSKA (reference sequence). CDR3 size: 14 residues. CDR3 nucleotides: TGCAGCGGAAAAGGACTAGAGAACACAGATACGCAGTATTTT. Translating gives CSGKGLENTDTQYF.

This clonotype appeared a few times. This chain links TRBV5-8 with TRBJ2-6, with 7 bases identical to TRBD1. Trimming removed 4 bases from V and 3 bases from J; junction bases left unmatched: 4. CDR3 length: 15 amino acids. Germline values: CDR1 SGHTS, CDR2 YDEGEE. CDR3 loop: CASSKTGLGANVLTF. For the CDR3, the DNA is TGTGCCAGCAGCAAGACAGGGCTTGGGGCCAACGTCCTGACTTTC.

This clonotype was seen more than once but under ten times. The V gene is TRBV20-1, the J gene TRBJ2-4; D is unclear. The CDR3 runs to 14 residues. V was cut by 0 bases and J by 5 bases, with 11 bases left in between. From germline, CDR1 is DFQATT and CDR2 SNEGSKA (reference sequence). The CDR3, as DNA: TGCAGTGCTAGAGATAGGAAGCACCAAAACATTCAGTACTTC. It is translated as CSARDRKHQNIQYF.

This chain uses TRBV12-3 or TRBV12-4 with TRBJ2-7; 12 bases agree with TRBD2. The CDR3 is made up of 18 amino acids. In nucleotides, the CDR3 is TGTACCCGCAGTTTAGCCGGGACTAGCGGGCATGAAGTGTACGAGCAGTACTTC. This codes for CTRSLAGTSGHEVYEQYF.

This clonotype has just a few counts. The genes are TRBV24-1 and TRBJ2-1; 12 bases are a match to TRBD2. Germline V CDR1 and CDR2: KGHDR, SFDVKD. Losses at the gene ends were 2 bases for V and 7 bases for J; bases not matched to a gene: 5. The CDR3 is made up of 16 amino acids. CDR3 sequence: CATSDSGLAGGNEQFF. The CDR3 region has the DNA TGTGCCACCAGTGATTCGGGACTAGCGGGCGGGAATGAGCAGTTCTTC.

The rearrangement uses TRBV20-1 and TRBJ1-1; tentatively, D is TRBD1 (5 bases). The CDR3 has 16 amino acids. The germline V gene has CDR1 DFQATT and CDR2 SNEGSKA (reference sequence). Trimming took off 5 bases at V and 1 base at J, with 20 bases between the two ends. CDR3 loop: CSAPPFEIGGNTEAFF. In DNA, the CDR3 is TGCAGTGCTCCACCATTTGAGATCGGGGGGAACACTGAAGCTTTCTTT.

This chain connects TRBV12-3 or TRBV12-4 to TRBJ2-3, with D possibly TRBD2 on 5 matching bases. This CDR3 has 14 residues. V lost 3 bases and J 5 bases, leaving 12 bases between the germline ends. The CDR3 DNA sequence: TGTGCCAGCAGTTTTGAGGCAGGAGGAGATACGCAGTATTTT. This encodes CASSFEAGGDTQYF.

There are a few counts of this clonotype. The J gene is TRBJ2-5, the V gene TRBV12-3 or TRBV12-4; 9 bases fit TRBD1. The CDR3 is 15 amino acids. V shed 5 bases and J 7 bases; nucleotides not matched to a gene: 11. In DNA form, the CDR3 reads TGTGCCAGCAGTACGGACAGGGGCGGCGGTTGGACCCAGTACTTC. It encodes CASSTDRGGGWTQYF.

The DNA for the CDR3 is TGTGCCAGCAGCCAGACGGGACTTGAAGCTTTCTTT. Translating gives CASSQTGLEAFF. V and J are TRBV3-1 and TRBJ1-1, with TRBD1 as a possible D gene (5 bases). The germline gives CDR1 LGHDT, CDR2 YNNKEL (reference sequence). V lost 3 bases to trimming and J lost 7 bases, with 9 bases between them. This CDR3 is 12 amino acids long.

This clonotype has more than one count but fewer than ten. V is TRBV7-8 and J is TRBJ2-2; D not certain. The germline V gene encodes CDR1 SGHVS and CDR2 FQNEAQ. V dropped 4 bases and J dropped 6 bases, with 18 bases sitting between them. This CDR3 region has 16 residues. CDR3 loop: CASSSQRPPQPGELFF. DNA for the CDR3: TGTGCCAGCAGCTCTCAACGGCCCCCGCAGCCCGGGGAGCTGTTTTTT.

This clonotype was counted a few times. The chain employs TRBV28 and TRBJ2-1, with 12 bases lining up with TRBD2. V shed 8 bases, J shed 0 bases, and the junction held 8 bases outside the gene matches. The CDR3 loop spans 17 amino acids. Germline V gene data show CDR1 as MDHEN and CDR2 as SYDVKM. The CDR3 coding sequence is TGTGCCAGCTCCGGGACTAGCGGGTCCAGCTCCTACAATGAGCAGTTCTTC. Translated, it gives CASSGTSGSSSYNEQFF.

The gene calls are TRBV10-3 and TRBJ2-1; a weak D match, TRBD2 (5 bases). Looked up from germline, CDR1 is ENHRY and CDR2 is SYGVKD. The V end lost 7 bases, the J end lost 0 bases, and 22 bases lay between the germline ends. The CDR3 extends over 18 amino acids. The CDR3 DNA reads as TGTGCCATCAAAAGGCCCCTATCGGCGGGCTCCTCCTACAATGAGCAGTTCTTC. Translation: CAIKRPLSAGSSYNEQFF.

V is TRBV6-1 and J is TRBJ2-3, with D perhaps matching TRBD2 (5 bases). Germline CDR1 is MNHNS and CDR2 is SASEGT. Trimming stripped 6 bases from V and 0 bases from J, with 13 bases between. The length of the CDR3 is 15 residues. CDR3 DNA sequence: TGTGCCAGCAGCCCCGGACGGGAAAGCACAGATACGCAGTATTTT. This gives the protein CASSPGRESTDTQYF.

This clonotype was counted many times. The chain links TRBV20-1 to TRBJ2-1; tentatively, D is TRBD1 (8 bases). The CDR3 is 14 amino acids. Germline V CDR1 and CDR2: DFQATT, SNEGSKA (reference sequence). Trimming pared 5 bases from V and 9 bases from J, leaving 20 bases between. CDR3 in DNA: TGCAGTGCTGGGGGGGCAGGACAGGGCTCTGAGCAGTTCTTC. It translates to CSAGGAGQGSEQFF.

This clonotype turned up a few times. This sequence joins TRBV12-3 or TRBV12-4 and TRBJ2-1; TRBD1 matches at 8 bases. V dropped 6 bases and J dropped 9; count of bases not matched to a gene: 7. The CDR3 extends over 13 amino acids. This CDR3 reads CASSITGGAEQFF. DNA of the CDR3: TGTGCCAGCAGCATTACAGGGGGTGCTGAGCAGTTCTTC.

The genes are TRBV30 and TRBJ2-3; perhaps TRBD2 as D (6 bases). Per the germline V gene, CDR1 is GTSNPN and CDR2 is SVGIG (reference sequence). The CDR3 is made up of 18 amino acids. Between the trimmed V and J ends, which lost 3 bases and 0 bases, there was a span of 22 bases. Here the CDR3 DNA reads TGTGCCTGGAGGGGACTCGGGGGTCTATTTCTTAGCACAGATACGCAGTATTTT. It translates to CAWRGLGGLFLSTDTQYF.

On this clonotype itself: No conserved phenylalanine or tryptophan ends this CDR3, so it is likely a read error. The chain links TRBV5-1 to TRBJ2-5, with D maybe TRBD2 (5 bases). This CDR3 contains 21 residues. Trimming left V 2 bases short and J 5 bases short, with 34 bases between. Germline CDR1 SGHRS, CDR2 YFSETQ. CDR3 sequence (DNA): TGCGCCAGCAGCTTCGAAGGAAAGCCAATACCGGGAAACCCCTATTCGGAGACCCAGTACCTC. It specifies CASSFEGKPIPGNPYSETQYL.

The J gene is TRBJ2-5, the V gene TRBV28; D perhaps matches TRBD1 (6 bases). Germline V gene sequence: CDR1 MDHEN, CDR2 SYDVKM. There are 18 residues in the CDR3. Trimming stripped 6 bases from V and 3 bases from J, with 26 bases between. The CDR3 nucleotides read TGTGCCAGCAGCCCCGATTTGGACAGCTGGAAAAAAGAAGAGACCCAGTACTTC. Encoded protein: CASSPDLDSWKKEETQYF.

This clonotype was recorded at least ten times. This chain uses TRBV5-1 with TRBJ2-1; D may be TRBD2 (6 bases). CDR1 is SGHRS and CDR2 is YFSETQ in the germline V gene. With 4 bases removed from V and 8 bases from J, the gap between germline ends came to 10 bases. The CDR3 extends over 12 amino acids. CDR3: CASSVQRDEQFF. The CDR3 coding sequence is TGCGCCAGCAGCGTCCAGCGGGATGAGCAGTTCTTC.